This T cell receptor beta chain emerged from a study of CD8+CD57+ T cells in acquired aplastic anemia. TCR beta VDJ combinations and CDR3 sequences were profiled from genomic DNA. TCRdb fed the reads into MiXCR, producing one record per CDR3 protein. The table records about 160,000 distinct CDR3 sequences, around half of them present only once. At least ten counts were recorded for this clonotype. This CDR3 has 16 amino acids. In germline, CDR1 is MGHRA, CDR2 YSYEKL. Unmatched junction bases numbered 3, after V lost 3 bases and J lost 2 bases. Sequencing involved patients with CD8+CD57+ cell expansion previously shown by flow cytometry.

The chain employs TRBV4-1 and TRBJ2-1; TRBD2 aligns across 11 bases. The sample was sorted CD4+, CD8+, or CD8+CD57+ T cells (not recorded which) from PBMCs. This TCR derives from a human donor with aplastic anemia. The CDR3 nucleotides are TGCGCCAGCAGCCAGCCGGGACTAGCGGCCTACAATGAGCAGTTCTTC. Its translation is CASSQPGLAAYNEQFF.